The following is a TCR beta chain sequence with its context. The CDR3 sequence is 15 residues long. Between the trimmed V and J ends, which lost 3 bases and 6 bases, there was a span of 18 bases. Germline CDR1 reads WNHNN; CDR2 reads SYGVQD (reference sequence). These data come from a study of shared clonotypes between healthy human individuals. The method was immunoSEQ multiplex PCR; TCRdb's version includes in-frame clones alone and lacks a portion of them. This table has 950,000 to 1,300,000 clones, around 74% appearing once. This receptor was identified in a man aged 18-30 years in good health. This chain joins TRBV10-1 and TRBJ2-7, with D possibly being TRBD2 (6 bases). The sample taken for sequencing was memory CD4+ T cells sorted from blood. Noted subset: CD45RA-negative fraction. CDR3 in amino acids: CASSDWAGSYCEQYF. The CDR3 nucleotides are TGCGCCAGCAGTGATTGGGCCGGGAGCTACTGCGAGCAGTACTTC.